The text below deals with one T cell receptor (beta chain). Other nucleotide sequences in the sample specify the same CDR3. These data come from a study of cytomegalovirus exposure and HLA in healthy donors. The PCR had 60 Vbeta and 13 Jbeta primers. Using immunoSEQ multiplex PCR, the repertoire was profiled, and TCRdb retains in-frame clones only, with some absent. The sample consists of 120,000 or so clones, roughly two thirds of them appearing once. This clonotype originated in a man aged 25 to 40 in good health and CMV-seropositive. Sequenced material: PBMCs.

CDR3 DNA: TGCGCCAGCAGCTTGGGGACAGACAACTATGGCTACACCTTC. As protein: CASSLGTDNYGYTF. The chain recombines TRBV5-1 with TRBJ1-2, with a tentative D call TRBD1 (6 bases). Trimming cost V 0 bases and J 2 bases, with 8 bases left between them. This CDR3 is built from 14 residues. The germline V gene has CDR1 SGHRS and CDR2 YFSETQ.